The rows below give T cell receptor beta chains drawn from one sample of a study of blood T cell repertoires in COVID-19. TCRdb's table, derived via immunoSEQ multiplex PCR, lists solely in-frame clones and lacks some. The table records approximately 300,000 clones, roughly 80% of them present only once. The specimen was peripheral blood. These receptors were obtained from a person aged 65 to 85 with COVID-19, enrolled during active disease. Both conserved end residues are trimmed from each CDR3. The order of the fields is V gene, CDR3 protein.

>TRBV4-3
ASSQDRVADLYNEQF
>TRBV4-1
ASSQTLAGAYEQY
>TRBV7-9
ASSDRNTDQPQH
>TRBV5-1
ASSSVSGPDEKLF
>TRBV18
ASSPPTTPYEQY
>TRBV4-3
ASSQDFRSDEQF
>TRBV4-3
ASSQEGSGTDTQY
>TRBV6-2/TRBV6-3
ASSFGDTQY
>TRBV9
ASSVGAWGKETQY
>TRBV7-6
ASSLLAGSYEQY
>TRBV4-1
ASSQPLGEGKLF
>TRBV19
ASIAQGVLNTEAF
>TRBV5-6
ASSPRGFGELF
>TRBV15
ATSRRQGSHEQF
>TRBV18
ASSPPTSYNEQF
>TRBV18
ASSPGQLTETQY
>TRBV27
ASSLYPSQGPGEKLF
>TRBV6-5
ASSYRVEGARSPLH
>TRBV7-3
ASSLIGTGYNEQF
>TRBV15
ATSSGGSGDTGELF
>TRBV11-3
ASSTGAGELF
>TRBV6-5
ASSDRQTETQY
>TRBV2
ASSEVGTSLETQY
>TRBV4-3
ASSQVRGGWDEQF
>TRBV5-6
ASSLGQGPNTEAF
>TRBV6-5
ASTRGADSLEQY